The 18 T cell receptor beta chains below all came from one sample that was sequenced in a study of a mutant IDH1 vaccine in newly diagnosed glioma. Using immunoSEQ multiplex PCR, the repertoire was profiled, and TCRdb retains in-frame clones only, with some absent. The sample has tens of thousands of clones, 60% to 85% seen once; the top ten hold about 1.7%. Time point in this sample: baseline, week 1 (first vaccination visit). As to treatment: pre-vaccination baseline after standard-of-care therapy. This sample comprised PBMCs, obtained from a glioma patient treated with radiotherapy, temozolomide or both. The source of these receptors is a woman in her thirties or forties with glioma.

The chain recombines TRBV12-1 with TRBJ2-7; the table's TRBD2 call for D was not verified on the DNA. TRBV12-1 is shown as a pseudogene. This CDR3 is 14 amino acids long. CDR3: CASSFDPGWYEQYF. Here the CDR3 DNA reads TGTGCCAGCAGCTTTGACCCCGGTTGGTACGAGCAGTACTTC.

The chain couples TRBV5-6 to TRBJ1-1; TRBD1 is a possible D gene (5 bases). V was shortened by 1 base and J by 6 bases, with 19 bases between the two germline ends. This CDR3 is 16 amino acids long. Germline values: CDR1 SGHDT, CDR2 YYEEEE. The CDR3 loop is CASSLRVGLQGSEAFF. CDR3 bases: TGTGCCAGCAGCTTGAGGGTGGGGCTCCAAGGGTCTGAAGCTTTCTTT.

The V and J genes are TRBV18 and TRBJ1-1; no clear D gene. Germline V gives CDR1 KGHSH, CDR2 LQKENI. The CDR3 consists of 13 residues. V lost 3 bases, J lost 1 base, and 6 bases lay in between. CDR3 in DNA: TGTGCCAGCTCACCTGGGAGGAACACTGAAGCTTTCTTT. Residues: CASSPGRNTEAFF.

The rearrangement uses TRBV7-3 and TRBJ2-7, with D perhaps TRBD1 (6 bases). V lost 5 bases, J lost 4 bases, and 12 bases lay in between. This CDR3 contains 13 residues. The germline CDR1 and CDR2 sequences are SGHTA and FQGTGA. CDR3: CASSPGQSYEQYF. DNA of the CDR3: TGTGCCAGCAGCCCTGGACAGTCTTACGAGCAGTACTTC.

This clone was observed a handful of times. The chain has TRBV6-1 and TRBJ1-2, with TRBD1 as a possible D gene (5 bases). V dropped 10 bases and J dropped 6 bases, with 18 bases sitting between them. From germline, CDR1 is MNHNS and CDR2 SASEGT. The CDR3 totals 13 residues. The CDR3 bases are TGTGCCACCAATCCAGGGCCCGCCAATGGCTACACCTTC. The encoded protein is CATNPGPANGYTF.

This chain connects TRBV30 to TRBJ2-7; 8 bases align to TRBD2. The V gene end was trimmed by 2 bases and the J gene end by 3 bases; junction bases not matched to a gene: 9. The CDR3 sequence is 15 residues long. Germline V gene sequence: CDR1 GTSNPN, CDR2 SVGIG (reference sequence). The CDR3 reads CAWSLIAGSFYEQYF. In DNA form, the CDR3 reads TGTGCCTGGAGTCTAATAGCGGGGAGTTTCTACGAGCAGTACTTC.

V and J are TRBV21-1 and TRBJ2-1; the table assigns TRBD2, which was not confirmed against the DNA. TRBV21-1 represents a pseudogene. The CDR3 loop spans 15 amino acids. The chain's CDR3 is CATDRGRSPYNEQFF. The CDR3 region has the DNA TGTGCCACCGATCGGGGTCGTAGTCCCTACAATGAGCAGTTCTTC.

This clone was seen a handful of times. The V and J genes are TRBV6-5 and TRBJ1-5; D perhaps matches TRBD1 (5 bases). The V end was cut by 7 bases, the J end by 0 bases, with 10 bases between. The CDR3 spans 14 residues. Per germline, CDR1 MNHEY and CDR2 SVGAGI. CDR3 protein: CASNEGPSNQPQHF. In DNA, the CDR3 is TGTGCCAGCAATGAGGGGCCTAGCAATCAGCCCCAGCATTTT.

V gene TRBV4-1 combines with J gene TRBJ2-3; D remains unclear. CDR3 length equals 14 residues. Germline CDR1 and CDR2: MGHRA and YSYEKL. Trimming left V 3 bases short and J 5 bases short, with 12 bases between. The DNA of the CDR3 is TGCGCCAGCAGCCAGCAGACTGCTGGAGATACGCAGTATTTT. As protein: CASSQQTAGDTQYF.

The V and J genes are TRBV9 and TRBJ1-1; no definite D call. Germline V gives CDR1 SGDLS, CDR2 YYNGEE. The CDR3 runs 17 residues. V shed 0 bases and J shed 1 base, with 16 bases lying between them. CDR3 bases: TGTGCCAGCAGCGTAGATATGGCAGTCCCTGGGAACACTGAAGCTTTCTTT. Its translation is CASSVDMAVPGNTEAFF.

This chain joins TRBV14 and TRBJ2-5; D perhaps matches TRBD2 (6 bases). This CDR3 contains 19 residues. V was cut by 2 bases and J by 2 bases, with 24 bases left in between. The germline V gene encodes CDR1 SGHDN and CDR2 FVKESK. The CDR3: CASSQSELGGGISQETQYF. For the CDR3, the DNA is TGTGCCAGCAGCCAAAGCGAATTGGGGGGAGGAATTAGTCAAGAGACCCAGTACTTC.

The rearrangement joins TRBV7-8 to TRBJ2-7; TRBD1 agrees at 11 bases. Germline values: CDR1 SGHVS, CDR2 FQNEAQ. The CDR3 has 17 residues. V dropped 5 bases and J dropped 2; count of bases not matched to a gene: 11. CDR3 in DNA: TGTGCCAGCAGCCGGACGGCGCCGGGACAGGGGGCCTACGAGCAGTACTTC. Its translation: CASSRTAPGQGAYEQYF. Full variable domain (missing parts from reference TRBV7-8 and TRBJ2-7): GAGVSQSPRYKVAKRGQDVALRCDPISGHVSLFWYQQALGQGPEFLTYFQNEAQLDKSGLPSDRFFAERPEGSVSTLKIQRTQQEDSAVYLCASSRTAPGQGAYEQYFGPGTRLTVT.

CDR3 in DNA: TGTGCCAGCTCAAATATAGACGGGTATAGCAATCAGCCCCAGCATTTT. It yields the protein CASSNIDGYSNQPQHF. The rearrangement uses TRBV18 and TRBJ1-5; D is undetermined. The CDR3 covers 16 residues. Trimming removed 5 bases from V and 0 bases from J, with 14 bases in between. CDR1 is KGHSH and CDR2 is LQKENI in the germline V gene.

This clone appeared a single time. V and J are TRBV11-3 and TRBJ1-1; TRBD1 might be the D (5 bases). Germline V lookup: CDR1 SGHNT, CDR2 YENEEA. This CDR3 comprises 13 residues. The V end lost 4 bases, the J end lost 11 bases, and 17 bases lay between the germline ends. The CDR3: CASSYDPGGEAFF. The DNA of the CDR3 is TGTGCCAGCAGCTATGATCCGGGAGGGGAGGCTTTCTTT.

This chain connects TRBV29-1 to TRBJ2-3; D is unresolved. The CDR3 contains 13 residues. Germline V CDR1 and CDR2: SQVTM, ANQGSEA. Deletions cut 8 bases from V and 0 bases from J, with 12 bases between. The CDR3 sequence is CSSTPVSTDTQYF. The CDR3 DNA reads as TGCAGCTCGACCCCAGTCAGCACAGATACGCAGTATTTT.

This clone has only a few counts. V and J are TRBV30 and TRBJ1-2; weak D call: TRBD1 (5 bases). Germline assignment: CDR1 GTSNPN and CDR2 SVGIG (reference sequence). This CDR3 is built from 11 residues. Deletions cut 3 bases from V and 8 bases from J, with 10 bases between. The CDR3 sequence: CAWRARGGYTF. For the CDR3, the DNA is TGTGCCTGGAGAGCTAGGGGAGGCTACACCTTC.

This sequence joins TRBV27 and TRBJ1-2; 11 nucleotides match TRBD1. Germline V lookup: CDR1 MNHEY, CDR2 SMNVEV (reference sequence). Trimming at V came to 4 bases and at J to 5 bases, leaving 9 bases not matched to a gene. This CDR3 region has 16 residues. In DNA form, the CDR3 reads TGTGCCAGCAGTTCCAGCGGACAGGGGGCGCGGTATGGCTACACCTTC. This sequence encodes CASSSSGQGARYGYTF.

This clone has more than one count but fewer than ten. V is TRBV19 and J is TRBJ2-7; 9 bases are a match to TRBD1. The CDR3 is 15 amino acids. The V gene's germline CDR1 is LNHDA and CDR2 SQIVND (reference sequence). The J segment lost 2 bases and the V segment lost 7 bases, leaving 9 bases of the junction unmatched. CDR3 sequence: CASTPGTGPAYEQYF. The DNA of the CDR3 is TGTGCCAGTACCCCGGGGACAGGGCCCGCCTACGAGCAGTACTTC. Complete variable domain (other parts from reference TRBV19 and TRBJ2-7): DGGITQSPKYLFRKEGQNVTLSCEQNLNHDAMYWYRQDPGQGLRLIYYSQIVNDFQKGDIAEGYSVSREKKESFPLTVTSAQKNPTAFYLCASTPGTGPAYEQYFGPGTRLTVT.